This T cell receptor beta chain was observed in a study of T cells in tuberculosis. The assay was immunoSEQ multiplex PCR, and TCRdb's table has in-frame clones only and misses some. The sample records around 33,000 clones, under 95% being singletons. The V gene lost 1 base and the J gene lost 6 bases, with 9 bases spanning the gap. Germline values: CDR1 SGHNT, CDR2 YYREEE (reference sequence). This CDR3 region has 13 residues. The time point: new active TB diagnosis, blood taken before or within 7 days of starting treatment. The sequences come from PBMCs, collected at tuberculosis diagnosis. The rearrangement links TRBV5-4 to TRBJ2-3; D might be TRBD1 (6 bases). The receptor was isolated from an adult with tuberculosis. Some clones in this sample may be carry-over from other donors' samples. In nucleotides, the CDR3 is TGTGCCAGCAGCTTGATGGGGGCGGATACGCAGTATTTT. Translated, it gives CASSLMGADTQYF.